This is a list of T cell receptor beta chains from one sample in a study of T-cell reconstitution after alpha-beta-depleted transplantation in children. TCRdb re-called the PCR reads through MiXCR, storing one row per CDR3 protein. The sample holds approximately 400,000 distinct CDR3 sequences; around 16% are singletons and the top ten take approximately 29%. This sample comprised PBMCs, mostly from graft donor cells, obtained 360 days after TCRalphabeta/CD19-depleted stem cell transplant. The receptors shown here come from a boy under three years old who had a stem cell transplant for Wiskott-Aldrich syndrome, so the T cells may come from the graft donor. Each CDR3 is given with its conserved first and last residue. The order of the fields is clone size, V gene, J gene, D gene, CDR3 protein, CDR3 DNA. A D gene is named only where the DNA matches it firmly. The size of a clone is reported for some rows only, either as once, few or many, or as a class for expanded clones.

few	TRBV20-1	TRBJ2-7	.	CSALPRRGTYEQYF	TGCAGTGCTCTCCCCAGGCGGGGCACCTACGAGCAGTACTTC
.	TRBV7-2	TRBJ2-1	TRBD2	CASTGTRTIGEQFF	TGTGCCAGCACCGGGACTAGAACAATTGGTGAGCAGTTCTTC
.	TRBV6-5	TRBJ2-5	.	CASSTGGRPYF	TGTGCCAGCAGTACCGGGGGACGCCCGTACTTC
few	TRBV6-2/TRBV6-3	TRBJ2-7	TRBD2	CASRSSMRGKYF	TGTGCCAGCAGGTCCTCGATGCGGGGGAAGTACTTC
few	TRBV12-3/TRBV12-4	TRBJ2-1	TRBD2	CASSTSGIPLHEQFF	TGTGCCAGCAGTACTAGCGGGATCCCCCTCCATGAGCAGTTCTTC
few	TRBV15	TRBJ2-1	.	CATSPGVGAHSSYNEQFF	TGTGCCACCTCTCCGGGGGTCGGGGCTCACAGCTCCTACAATGAGCAGTTCTTC
.	TRBV2	TRBJ2-7	.	CASSERPFRKQSNSSGSYEQNF	TGTGCCAGCAGTGAAAGGCCGTTTAGGAAACAGAGTAATAGCAGTGGGTCCTACGAGCAGAACTTC
.	TRBV5-1	TRBJ2-3	TRBD2	CASSQPTSGSADTQYF	TGCGCCAGCAGCCAGCCGACTAGCGGGTCAGCAGATACGCAGTATTTT
.	TRBV5-5	TRBJ2-2	.	CASILRAGGSTGELFF	TGTGCCAGCATCCTACGGGCCGGGGGCTCCACCGGGGAGCTGTTTTTT
.	TRBV7-2	TRBJ2-7	.	CASSLGRVNEQYF	TGTGCCAGCAGCTTAGGCAGGGTCAACGAGCAGTACTTC
few	TRBV12-3/TRBV12-4	TRBJ1-2	.	CASSLGQSVGYTF	TGTGCCAGCAGTTTAGGACAGTCTGTCGGCTACACCTTC
.	TRBV18	TRBJ2-7	TRBD2	CASSPLTSETYEQYF	TGTGCCAGCTCACCTCTGACTAGCGAAACCTACGAGCAGTACTTC
few	TRBV11-3	TRBJ2-2	.	CASSLDVSLNTGELFF	TGTGCCAGCAGCTTAGATGTTAGCCTGAACACCGGGGAGCTGTTTTTT
few	TRBV6-2/TRBV6-3	TRBJ2-7	.	CASSYAPPPLWWPAYYEQYF	TGTGCCAGCAGTTACGCACCACCACCCTTGTGGTGGCCGGCATACTACGAGCAGTACTTC
.	TRBV14	TRBJ2-1	.	CASSRTGTYNEQFF	TGTGCCAGCAGCCGTACCGGGACCTACAATGAGCAGTTCTTC
few	TRBV12-3/TRBV12-4	TRBJ2-7	.	CASSLAPRLYTYEQYF	TGTGCCAGCAGTTTAGCGCCTCGGCTCTATACCTACGAGCAGTACTTC
few	TRBV27	TRBJ2-1	.	CASSGGVWGRSSYNEQFF	TGTGCCAGCAGTGGGGGCGTTTGGGGGCGAAGCTCCTACAATGAGCAGTTCTTC
few	TRBV29-1	TRBJ1-4	.	CSVGISEKLFF	TGCAGCGTTGGAATCTCTGAAAAACTGTTTTTT
.	TRBV12-3/TRBV12-4	TRBJ2-2	.	CASSLPGTKGLTGELFF	TGTGCCAGCAGTTTACCGGGGACCAAGGGGTTAACCGGGGAGCTGTTTTTT
.	TRBV12-3/TRBV12-4	TRBJ2-7	.	CASSLSRGVGQYF	TGTGCCAGCAGTTTGTCAAGGGGTGTGGGCCAGTACTTC
.	TRBV7-2	TRBJ2-1	TRBD2	CASSPRGGWNEQFF	TGTGCCAGCAGCCCGCGGGGGGGGTGGAATGAGCAGTTCTTC
few	TRBV5-4	TRBJ2-1	.	CASSFQGGADNEQFF	TGTGCCAGCAGCTTCCAGGGGGGGGCGGACAATGAGCAGTTCTTC
.	TRBV4-3	TRBJ1-2	.	CASSQDRGHFNYGYTF	TGCGCCAGCAGCCAAGATAGGGGACACTTCAACTATGGCTACACCTTC
.	TRBV30	TRBJ2-6	.	CAWCVHGVSGANVLTF	TGTGCCTGGTGTGTACATGGAGTCTCTGGGGCCAACGTCCTGACTTTC
.	TRBV28	TRBJ2-7	.	CASSFPGLRYEQYF	TGTGCCAGCAGTTTCCCGGGCCTTCGCTACGAGCAGTACTTC
.	TRBV12-3/TRBV12-4	TRBJ1-1	.	CASRIMPWTEAFF	TGTGCCAGCAGGATAATGCCTTGGACTGAAGCTTTCTTT
many	TRBV2	TRBJ2-1	TRBD2	CASSTSGGAYNEQFF	TGTGCCAGCTCGACTAGCGGGGGGGCCTACAATGAGCAGTTCTTC
.	TRBV4-1	TRBJ1-1	.	CASSPPGQLMNTEAFF	TGCGCCAGCAGCCCACCGGGTCAACTCATGAACACTGAAGCTTTCTTT
few	TRBV7-2	TRBJ2-3	.	CASSIESSTDTQYF	TGTGCCAGCAGCATCGAATCTAGCACAGATACGCAGTATTTT
.	TRBV7-6	TRBJ2-7	TRBD2	CASSSLTPSPSGRAVYEQYF	TGTGCCAGCAGCTCCCTTACACCCTCTCCTAGCGGGAGGGCCGTCTACGAGCAGTACTTC
.	TRBV12-3/TRBV12-4	TRBJ2-4	.	CASSSPKLAKNIQYF	TGTGCCAGCAGTTCGCCAAAACTAGCCAAAAACATTCAGTACTTC
.	TRBV4-1	TRBJ2-2	.	CASSQVVSGLAGTGELFF	TGCGCCAGCAGCCAAGTTGTCAGCGGGCTGGCGGGCACCGGGGAGCTGTTTTTT
few	TRBV12-3/TRBV12-4	TRBJ2-7	.	CASSWQQGSYEQYF	TGTGCCAGCAGTTGGCAGCAAGGCTCCTACGAGCAGTACTTC
few	TRBV12-3/TRBV12-4	TRBJ2-7	TRBD2	CASRVLAGEKYEQYF	TGTGCCAGCAGGGTACTAGCGGGAGAAAAGTACGAGCAGTACTTC
many	TRBV10-3	TRBJ2-7	TRBD2	CAIAALAGTGEQYF	TGTGCCATCGCTGCTCTAGCGGGAACGGGGGAGCAGTACTTC
.	TRBV19	TRBJ2-7	TRBD1	CASRDRGAYEQYF	TGTGCCAGTAGGGACAGGGGAGCCTACGAGCAGTACTTC
.	TRBV27	TRBJ2-7	.	CASSPRGAYLEQYF	TGTGCCAGCAGCCCGCGGGGCGCCTATTTGGAGCAGTACTTC
once	TRBV4-1	TRBJ2-1	TRBD1	CASSQRQGSFYNEQFF	TGCGCCAGCAGCCAAAGACAGGGAAGCTTCTACAATGAGCAGTTCTTC
many	TRBV6-2/TRBV6-3	TRBJ2-5	TRBD1	CASSYRQGASETQYF	TGTGCCAGCAGCTACCGCCAGGGGGCGAGCGAGACCCAGTACTTC
.	TRBV18	TRBJ1-4	TRBD1	CASYQTGTNEKLFF	TGTGCCAGCTATCAGACAGGGACTAATGAAAAACTGTTTTTT
.	TRBV6-1	TRBJ2-3	.	CASSARDSTDTQYF	TGTGCCAGCAGTGCCCGGGACAGCACAGATACGCAGTATTTT
few	TRBV7-2	TRBJ2-5	.	CASSYRDLKETQYF	TGTGCCAGCAGCTACCGGGACCTAAAAGAGACCCAGTACTTC
.	TRBV5-1	TRBJ2-1	.	CASRRVDEQFF	TGCGCCAGCAGACGGGTGGATGAGCAGTTCTTC
few	TRBV9	TRBJ2-6	TRBD1	CASSVAYPGTGGRAGANVLTF	TGTGCCAGCAGCGTAGCCTACCCAGGAACAGGGGGCCGAGCTGGGGCCAACGTCCTGACTTTC
few	TRBV29-1	TRBJ2-3	TRBD2	CSVEAGWTSGFTDTQYF	TGCAGCGTTGAGGCGGGGTGGACTAGCGGGTTCACAGATACGCAGTATTTT
few	TRBV29-1	TRBJ1-1	.	CSVEGRLNTEAFF	TGCAGCGTTGAGGGCAGACTGAACACTGAAGCTTTCTTT
few	TRBV29-1	TRBJ2-4	TRBD2	CSVGLAGGENIQYF	TGCAGCGTTGGACTAGCGGGGGGGGAAAACATTCAGTACTTC
.	TRBV21-1	TRBJ2-7	.	CASSKGGAGGISSYEQYF	TGTGCCAGCAGCAAAGGTGGGGCAGGGGGTATTAGCTCCTACGAGCAGTACTTC
.	TRBV6-5	TRBJ2-1	TRBD2	CASSFSGSAAYNEQFF	TGTGCCAGCAGTTTCAGCGGGAGTGCGGCCTACAATGAGCAGTTCTTC
few	TRBV7-8	TRBJ2-1	.	CASSLAIIPAPYNEQFF	TGTGCCAGCAGCTTAGCAATAATCCCTGCCCCCTACAATGAGCAGTTCTTC
.	TRBV9	TRBJ2-7	TRBD2	CASSVVFASGLSYEQYF	TGTGCCAGCAGCGTAGTTTTCGCTAGCGGGCTCTCCTACGAGCAGTACTTC
few	TRBV20-1	TRBJ2-1	.	CSARSRGASYNEQFF	TGCAGTGCTAGGTCCCGGGGGGCTAGCTACAATGAGCAGTTCTTC
few	TRBV5-5	TRBJ2-5	.	CAAGATGQETQYF	TGTGCCGCGGGGGCGACGGGACAAGAGACCCAGTACTTC
.	TRBV28	TRBJ2-5	.	CASSGEGLKTQYF	TGTGCCAGCAGTGGAGAAGGGCTGAAGACCCAGTACTTC
few	TRBV5-6	TRBJ2-7	TRBD1	CASSLVGQGGNEQYF	TGTGCCAGCAGCTTGGTGGGACAGGGAGGGAACGAGCAGTACTTC